The 31 T cell receptor beta chains below come from one sample, sequenced in a study of shared clonotypes between healthy human individuals. The assay was immunoSEQ multiplex PCR, and TCRdb's table has in-frame clones only and misses some. There are about 2.5 million clones in the sample; 85% to 95% occur only once, and 0.3% to 0.4% lies in the top ten. Sequencing was done on a sample of naive CD4+ T cells from PBMCs. Subset described: CD45RA+ positively selected. The receptors were gathered from a man between 18 and 29 years old in good health. Some clones in this sample may be carry-over from other donors' samples.

The chain couples TRBV6-5 to TRBJ2-3; 7 positions match TRBD2. From germline, CDR1 is MNHEY and CDR2 SVGAGI. The CDR3 is made up of 16 amino acids. The junction had 9 bases not matched to a gene; V was cut back by 2 bases and J by 4 bases. CDR3: CASSYLALADADTQYF. CDR3 nucleotides: TGTGCCAGCAGTTACCTCGCGCTAGCGGACGCAGATACGCAGTATTTT.

The chain combines TRBV7-2 with TRBJ2-1, with D possibly being TRBD1 (7 bases). Germline CDR1 is SGHTA and CDR2 is FQGNSA. The CDR3 length is 13 residues. The V end was cut by 6 bases, the J end by 7 bases, with 13 bases between. The CDR3 DNA reads TGTGCCAGCAGATTTCCAGGGGGGAATGAGCAGTTCTTC. It is translated as CASRFPGGNEQFF.

This chain connects TRBV25-1 to TRBJ1-5; TRBD1 is a possible D gene (5 bases). Germline V gene sequence: CDR1 MGHDK, CDR2 SYGVNS. V was clipped by 4 bases and J by 7 bases, with 11 bases between them. The CDR3 runs to 13 residues. The CDR3 loop reads CASSGQSGQPQHF. The CDR3 coding sequence is TGTGCCAGCAGTGGACAGTCGGGGCAGCCCCAGCATTTT.

The gene calls are TRBV2 and TRBJ2-5; no clear D gene. The CDR3 sequence is 13 residues long. The germline V gene encodes CDR1 SNHLY and CDR2 FYNNEI. V was shortened by 5 bases and J by 3 bases, with 10 bases between the two germline ends. The CDR3 spells CASSTYIEETQYF. DNA for the CDR3: TGTGCCAGCAGTACGTACATAGAAGAGACCCAGTACTTC. Using reference TRBV2 and TRBJ2-5 for the parts outside the CDR3, the full variable domain is EPEVTQTPSHQVTQMGQEVILRCVPISNHLYFYWYRQILGQKVEFLVSFYNNEISEKSEIFDDQFSVERPDGSNFTLKIRSTKLEDSAMYFCASSTYIEETQYFGPGTRLLVL.

The chain carries TRBV7-3 and TRBJ1-2; D may be TRBD1 (6 bases). Per the germline V gene, CDR1 is SGHTA and CDR2 is FQGTGA. V dropped 5 bases and J dropped 4 bases, with 20 bases sitting between them. This CDR3 contains 16 residues. CDR3 sequence: CASSPGGPRPPYGYTF. The CDR3 DNA reads TGTGCCAGCAGCCCCGGGGGCCCGAGGCCCCCCTATGGCTACACCTTC.

V usage is TRBV27 and J usage is TRBJ1-2; D not resolved. V was clipped by 1 base and J by 5 bases, with 14 bases between them. Germline V gene lookup returns CDR1 MNHEY and CDR2 SMNVEV (reference sequence). CDR3 size: 15 residues. The CDR3 is CASSLLAGANYGYTF. DNA of the CDR3: TGTGCCAGCAGTTTATTAGCAGGAGCGAATTATGGCTACACCTTC.

The rearrangement uses TRBV29-1 and TRBJ1-5, with D unresolved. This CDR3 has 14 residues. From germline, CDR1 is SQVTM and CDR2 ANQGSEA. V lost 5 bases to trimming and J lost 0 bases, with 11 bases between them. The CDR3 nucleotides are TGCAGCGTTCGCGACTGGGATAGCAATCAGCCCCAGCATTTT. Its translation: CSVRDWDSNQPQHF.

The V call is TRBV30, the J call TRBJ2-5; 8 positions match TRBD1. This CDR3 has 15 amino acids. Per germline, CDR1 GTSNPN and CDR2 SVGIG (reference sequence). J was trimmed by 5 bases and V by 4 bases; bases with no gene match: 12. In DNA form, the CDR3 reads TGTGCCTGGACGGTTACAGGGGGAATTAGGGAGACCCAGTACTTC. The encoded protein is CAWTVTGGIRETQYF.

The V gene is TRBV7-2, the J gene TRBJ1-1; 10 nucleotides align to TRBD1. Germline assignment: CDR1 SGHTA and CDR2 FQGNSA. The CDR3 contains 16 residues. The V segment lost 0 bases and the J segment 5 bases; nucleotides outside the gene matches: 6. CDR3 in DNA: TGTGCCAGCAGCTTAGCGGCCCGGACAGGGGGGACTGAAGCTTTCTTT. It yields the protein CASSLAARTGGTEAFF.

The CDR3 nucleotides are TGTGCCAGCAGTCCCCCGGGACAGGGGGTCCTTCGCACACAAGATACGCAGTATTTT. Translated, it gives CASSPPGQGVLRTQDTQYF. The chain carries TRBV28 and TRBJ2-3; 11 nucleotides match TRBD1. The CDR3 consists of 19 residues. V gave up 5 bases and J gave up 5 bases; unmatched junction bases: 18. Germline CDR1 reads MDHEN; CDR2 reads SYDVKM. The entire variable domain, with the rest obtained from reference TRBV28 and TRBJ2-3, is as follows: DVKVTQSSRYLVKRTGEKVFLECVQDMDHENMFWYRQDPGLGLRLIYFSYDVKMKEKGDIPEGYSVSREKKERFSLILESASTNQTSMYLCASSPPGQGVLRTQDTQYFGPGTRLTVL.

V is TRBV11-3 and J is TRBJ2-6; 10 nucleotides line up with TRBD1. The length of the CDR3 is 17 residues. The V segment lost 3 bases and the J segment 0 bases; nucleotides outside the gene matches: 2. Germline V gene sequence: CDR1 SGHNT, CDR2 YENEEA. The CDR3 spells CASSLGQGNSGANVLTF. The CDR3 DNA reads TGTGCCAGCAGCTTGGGACAGGGGAACTCTGGGGCCAACGTCCTGACTTTC.

This clone was seen once. The V gene is TRBV25-1, the J gene TRBJ2-1; a possible D gene is TRBD2 (5 bases). Trimming cost V 2 bases and J 0 bases, with 8 bases left between them. Germline V gene sequence: CDR1 MGHDK, CDR2 SYGVNS. The CDR3 consists of 15 residues. The DNA for the CDR3 is TGTGCCAGCAGTGAAGGGGAGTACTCCTACAATGAGCAGTTCTTC. Translated, it gives CASSEGEYSYNEQFF.

The V call is TRBV6-6, the J call TRBJ2-3; D is perhaps TRBD2 (6 bases). Germline loops: CDR1 MNHNY, CDR2 SVGAGI (reference sequence). Trimming removed 6 bases at V and 0 bases at J, with 10 bases between. The CDR3 has 14 residues. CDR3 in DNA: TGTGCCAGCAGGCGGGACGGCAGCACAGATACGCAGTATTTT. This gives the protein CASRRDGSTDTQYF.

V and J are TRBV5-3 and TRBJ2-1; TRBD2 matches 12 bases. TRBV5-3 counts as an open reading frame of uncertain function. Trimming at V came to 0 bases and at J to 3 bases, leaving 4 bases not matched to a gene. This CDR3 spans 17 amino acids. The CDR3 spells CARSLALAGGVYNEQFF. The DNA of the CDR3 is TGTGCCAGAAGCTTGGCCCTAGCGGGAGGGGTCTACAATGAGCAGTTCTTC.

J is TRBJ2-1 and V is TRBV7-3; 14 bases fit TRBD2. Germline CDR1 reads SGHTA; CDR2 reads FQGTGA. Losses at the gene ends were 5 bases for V and 1 base for J; bases not matched to a gene: 4. The CDR3 covers 17 residues. This chain's CDR3 is CASSDGTSGSSYNEQFF. The CDR3 coding sequence is TGTGCCAGCAGCGACGGGACTAGCGGGAGTTCCTACAATGAGCAGTTCTTC.

The chain combines TRBV11-2 with TRBJ2-7; TRBD1 matches 7 bases. V lost 5 bases and J lost 3; bases outside the gene matches: 10. CDR3 size: 15 residues. CDR1 is SGHAT, CDR2 FQNNGV, per germline. The CDR3 DNA reads as TGTGCCAGCAGCCAAGGAGGCTCAGGGGGCTACGAGCAGTACTTC. Translation: CASSQGGSGGYEQYF.

The chain joins TRBV28 to TRBJ2-7; 7 bases align to TRBD1. The germline V gene has CDR1 MDHEN and CDR2 SYDVKM. There are 12 residues in the CDR3. The J segment lost 6 bases and the V segment lost 6 bases, leaving 5 bases of the junction unmatched. Here the CDR3 DNA reads TGTGCCAGCAGATTGAGGGGGCCCGAGCAGTACTTC. It codes for CASRLRGPEQYF.

V is TRBV19 and J is TRBJ2-1; 13 bases are shared with TRBD2. The V segment lost 7 bases and the J segment 7 bases; nucleotides outside the gene matches: 7. The CDR3 has 15 amino acids. CDR1 and CDR2 (germline): LNHDA, SQIVND (reference sequence). CDR3 amino acids: CASKQLAGGRNEQFF. DNA of the CDR3: TGTGCCAGTAAGCAACTAGCGGGAGGGCGTAATGAGCAGTTCTTC.

The gene calls are TRBV28 and TRBJ1-5; perhaps TRBD1 as D (6 bases). CDR3 size: 12 residues. The germline gives CDR1 MDHEN, CDR2 SYDVKM. V gave up 6 bases and J gave up 9 bases, with 12 bases separating them. The CDR3 region has the DNA TGTGCCAGCAGCTCCAGGGGAGCGCCCCAGCATTTT. The encoded protein is CASSSRGAPQHF.

This chain connects TRBV6-5 to TRBJ1-4; D uncertain. Germline V gene lookup returns CDR1 MNHEY and CDR2 SVGAGI. V was clipped by 6 bases and J by 5 bases, with 10 bases between them. This CDR3 contains 13 residues. DNA for the CDR3: TGTGCCAGCAGCCTACGGAGGAATGAAAAACTGTTTTTT. Its translation is CASSLRRNEKLFF.

V gene TRBV10-3 combines with J gene TRBJ1-5; TRBD1 matches at 11 bases. This CDR3 contains 16 residues. Trimming cost V 3 bases and J 9 bases; bases outside gene matches: 10. Per germline, CDR1 ENHRY and CDR2 SYGVKD. The CDR3 is CAISDPGTGGRSPQHF. CDR3 sequence (DNA): TGTGCCATCAGTGACCCCGGGACAGGGGGACGATCGCCCCAGCATTTT.

The chain carries TRBV28 and TRBJ2-7, with D uncertain. CDR1 and CDR2 from the germline V gene are MDHEN and SYDVKM. V lost 4 bases and J lost 4, with 17 bases in between. The CDR3 spans 15 residues. The DNA for the CDR3 is TGTGCCAGCAGTTCAGTGGGCATCCCACATTACGAGCAGTACTTC. Translation: CASSSVGIPHYEQYF.

The chain employs TRBV28 and TRBJ2-3, with TRBD1 matching 7 bases. Trimming took 8 bases from V and 3 from J; bases not matched to a gene: 8. The CDR3 contains 14 residues. Per germline, CDR1 MDHEN and CDR2 SYDVKM. The CDR3 protein is CASSGTVRTDTQYF. DNA of the CDR3: TGTGCCAGCTCCGGGACAGTTAGGACAGATACGCAGTATTTT.

With respect to this clone: This sample includes further DNA sequences coding for the same CDR3. The chain joins TRBV5-6 to TRBJ1-2, with D unclear. The CDR3 has 11 residues. CDR1 and CDR2 (germline): SGHDT, YYEEEE. The V gene lost 0 bases and the J gene lost 8 bases, with 5 bases spanning the gap. DNA of the CDR3: TGTGCCAGCAGCTTGGTTGGGGGCTACACCTTC. Encoded protein: CASSLVGGYTF.

This clone occurred once. The rearrangement joins TRBV4-3 to TRBJ2-1, with 8 bases lining up with TRBD2. CDR1 and CDR2 (germline): LGHNA, YSLEER. The CDR3 sequence is 16 residues long. Germline trimming cut 1 base from V and 7 bases from J; bases unmatched to any gene: 9. The CDR3 coding sequence is TGCGCCAGCAGCCAAGTTGTAAGGACTAGCAGTAATGAGCAGTTCTTC. It specifies CASSQVVRTSSNEQFF.

The J gene is TRBJ2-7, the V gene TRBV5-4, with TRBD2 matching over 12 bases. V trimming: 0 bases; J trimming: 3 bases; junction bases outside the gene matches: 4. Germline CDR1 reads SGHNT; CDR2 reads YYREEE (reference sequence). This CDR3 region has 16 residues. The DNA for the CDR3 is TGTGCCAGCAGCTTGGAGGCTAGCGGGAGGGGCTACGAGCAGTACTTC. Translating gives CASSLEASGRGYEQYF.

In the case of this clone: The same CDR3 arises from other DNA sequences in this sample as well. The chain employs TRBV5-1 and TRBJ1-1; possible D gene TRBD1, 5 bases. The V gene's germline CDR1 is SGHRS and CDR2 YFSETQ. V shed 0 bases and J shed 2 bases, with 11 bases lying between them. CDR3 size: 15 residues. The DNA for the CDR3 is TGCGCCAGCAGCTTGGGCGGGCAGGGCAACACTGAAGCTTTCTTT. Translating it yields CASSLGGQGNTEAFF. The variable domain in full, with the rest retrieved from reference TRBV5-1 and TRBJ1-1, is KAGVTQTPRYLIKTRGQQVTLSCSPISGHRSVSWYQQTPGQGLQFLFEYFSETQRNKGNFPGRFSGRQFSNSRSEMNVSTLELGDSALYLCASSLGGQGNTEAFFGQGTRLTVV.

The genes are TRBV7-6 and TRBJ1-5; a weak D match, TRBD1 (5 bases). CDR3 length equals 18 residues. The V end was cut by 5 bases, the J end by 6 bases, with 26 bases between. The germline V gene has CDR1 SGHVS and CDR2 FNYEAQ. CDR3 in amino acids: CASSPTPPEGVVGQPQHF. In DNA form, the CDR3 reads TGTGCCAGCAGCCCGACACCCCCTGAAGGGGTGGTCGGTCAGCCCCAGCATTTT. Supplemented by reference TRBV7-6 and TRBJ1-5, the full variable domain reads GAGVSQSPRYKVTKRGQDVALRCDPISGHVSLYWYRQALGQGPEFLTYFNYEAQQDKSGLPNDRFSAERPEGSISTLTIQRTEQRDSAMYRCASSPTPPEGVVGQPQHFGDGTRLSIL.

The chain couples TRBV5-1 to TRBJ1-1, with D possibly matching TRBD1 (5 bases). The CDR3 runs to 16 residues. The V gene lost 0 bases and the J gene lost 1 base, with 13 bases spanning the gap. The germline V gene encodes CDR1 SGHRS and CDR2 YFSETQ. The CDR3, as DNA: TGCGCCAGCAGCTTGGAGCGTCTTGGGGGGAACACTGAAGCTTTCTTT. Translation: CASSLERLGGNTEAFF.

The chain recombines TRBV5-1 with TRBJ2-3, with a possible D match to TRBD1 (5 bases). V lost 2 bases and J lost 7, with 11 bases in between. From germline, CDR1 is SGHRS and CDR2 YFSETQ. There are 13 residues in the CDR3. CDR3 loop: CASSLSQAHTQYF. CDR3 DNA: TGCGCCAGCAGCTTATCACAGGCGCATACGCAGTATTTT.

This clone was seen a single time. This sequence joins TRBV19 and TRBJ2-1; tentative D call: TRBD2 (6 bases). The CDR3 is made up of 15 amino acids. Germline loops: CDR1 LNHDA, CDR2 SQIVND (reference sequence). The V end lost 5 bases, the J end lost 5 bases, and 16 bases lay between the germline ends. In nucleotides, the CDR3 is TGTGCCAGTAGTTCTGGGGGAGGAGGCGACAATGAGCAGTTCTTC. It translates to CASSSGGGGDNEQFF.